Sequencing of this T cell receptor beta chain was carried out in a study of blood T cell repertoires in COVID-19. TCRdb's table, derived via immunoSEQ multiplex PCR, lists solely in-frame clones and lacks some. The sample includes 250,000 to 350,000 clones, approximately 90% of them seen just once. Enrolment of Seattle patients took place during active infection, and they were followed longitudinally. This CDR3 is 15 amino acids long. Germline V gene data show CDR1 as GTSNPN and CDR2 as SVGIG (reference sequence). V was trimmed by 2 bases and J by 5 bases, leaving 18 bases between them. This receptor was taken from a woman in her 50s with COVID-19, enrolled during active disease. Sequencing was performed on peripheral blood. The J gene is TRBJ2-5, the V gene TRBV30; D ambiguous. The CDR3 region has the DNA TGTGCCTGGAGTCCGTACCTTCTGGGCTCGGAGACCCAGTACTTC. Translated: CAWSPYLLGSETQYF. Variable domain in full (rest from reference TRBV30 and TRBJ2-5): SQTIHQWPATLVQPVGSPLSLECTVEGTSNPNLYWYRQAAGRGLQLLFYSVGIGQISSEVPQNLSASRPQDRQFILSSKKLLLSDSGFYLCAWSPYLLGSETQYFGPGTRLLVL.